This T cell receptor (beta chain) was observed in a study of T cell repertoires in cytomegalovirus infection. Study background: An indication of both CMV infection and matching HLA type came from public TCR beta signatures.

CDR3 length: 15 amino acids. Trimming took off 5 bases at V and 6 bases at J, with 17 bases between the two ends. From germline, CDR1 is MNHNY and CDR2 SVGAGI (reference sequence). Study-wide results and limits: Cumulative public TCR beta family frequency identified carriers of CMV plus the relevant HLA. Ex vivo, HLA-C-restricted CMV-specific TCR beta clonotypes prevailed over the rest of the response.

As regards this clonotype: The antigen is undetermined.

TCRdb ran MiXCR on the reads and lists one entry per CDR3 protein. Here the sample spans roughly 920,000 distinct CDR3 sequences, less than 35% being singletons. The chain recombines TRBV6-6 with TRBJ1-5; weak D call: TRBD1 (5 bases). This clonotype was sampled from a human donor in good health (CMV status not recorded). Some clones in this sample may be carry-over from other donors' samples. Material: cultured CD8+ T cells from PBMCs, obtained from culture after CMV antigen stimulation. The CDR3 sequence is CASSPAAGRGQPQHF. Written as DNA, the CDR3 is TGTGCCAGCAGTCCCGCGGCAGGGAGGGGTCAGCCCCAGCATTTT.